These 23 T cell receptor beta chains originate from one sample sequenced in a study of OX40 agonist ivuxolimab in advanced cancers. The protocol was immunoSEQ multiplex PCR, while the TCRdb copy is restricted to in-frame clones and leaves out a portion. The sample holds some 60,000 clones, 65% to 85% seen once. Here the sequenced sample was CD4+ or CD8+ T cells sorted from blood, taken in a trial of the OX40 agonist ivuxolimab. The receptors derive from an adult with an advanced solid tumor such as melanoma, head and neck, liver or kidney cancer.

The chain carries TRBV2 and TRBJ2-7; a possible D gene is TRBD2 (6 bases). This CDR3 is 15 amino acids long. The V gene's germline CDR1 is SNHLY and CDR2 FYNNEI. Trimming cost V 6 bases and J 1 base, with 16 bases left between them. CDR3 loop: CASSVESRGSYEQYF. The CDR3 bases are TGTGCCAGCAGCGTGGAGTCCCGGGGGTCCTACGAGCAGTACTTC.

This sequence joins TRBV2 and TRBJ2-1; TRBD1 is a possible D gene (6 bases). V lost 4 bases and J 7 bases, leaving 20 bases between the germline ends. The CDR3 is made up of 16 amino acids. Germline CDR1 reads SNHLY; CDR2 reads FYNNEI. The CDR3 region has the DNA TGTGCCAGCAGTGGATTACGTACAGGGATGGGTAATGAGCAGTTCTTC. Amino acids: CASSGLRTGMGNEQFF.

The chain is built from TRBV7-9 and TRBJ1-1; possibly TRBD1 for D (6 bases). The CDR3 extends over 15 amino acids. Between the trimmed V and J ends, which lost 1 base and 1 base, there was a span of 10 bases. Germline CDR1 and CDR2: SEHNR and FQNEAQ (reference sequence). As DNA, the CDR3 is TGTGCCAGCAGCTTAGGGCCGGGACAGAACACTGAAGCTTTCTTT. Translating it yields CASSLGPGQNTEAFF.

V and J are TRBV7-2 and TRBJ2-2; TRBD1 aligns across 7 bases. V gave up 6 bases and J gave up 4 bases; unmatched junction bases: 8. The CDR3 is 15 amino acids. The germline V gene encodes CDR1 SGHTA and CDR2 FQGNSA. The CDR3 region is CASSSQGWFTGELFF. The CDR3, as DNA: TGTGCCAGCAGTTCACAGGGGTGGTTCACCGGGGAGCTGTTTTTT.

The V and J genes are TRBV4-2 and TRBJ1-2; tentatively, D is TRBD1 (5 bases). CDR1 is LGHNA, CDR2 YNFKEQ, per germline. The CDR3 runs to 16 residues. V lost 0 bases and J lost 3, with 14 bases in between. The CDR3 DNA reads TGTGCCAGCAGCCAAGACTGGACACGGACGGACTATGGCTACACCTTC. Translated: CASSQDWTRTDYGYTF.

This clone has a handful of counts. CDR3: CASSTRRSGPQAYEQYV. CDR3 in DNA: TGCGCCAGCAGTACAAGGCGCAGCGGGCCACAAGCCTACGAGCAGTACGTC. The rearrangement joins TRBV5-1 to TRBJ2-7; D may be TRBD2 (6 bases). Germline CDR1 reads SGHRS; CDR2 reads YFSETQ. This CDR3 is built from 17 residues. Trimming removed 5 bases from V and 2 bases from J, with 23 bases in between.

The chain recombines TRBV5-6 with TRBJ1-1, with 12 bases matching TRBD1. This CDR3 has 15 amino acids. Germline-derived CDR1 and CDR2 are SGHDT and YYEEEE. V trimming: 5 bases; J trimming: 1 base; junction bases outside the gene matches: 3. The DNA for the CDR3 is TGTGCCAGCAGAAGGGACAGGGGGCCGAACACTGAAGCTTTCTTT. This encodes CASRRDRGPNTEAFF. Filled out from reference TRBV5-6 and TRBJ1-1, the complete variable domain reads DAGVTQSPTHLIKTRGQQVTLRCSPKSGHDTVSWYQQALGQGPQFIFQYYEEEERQRGNFPDRFSGHQFPNYSSELNVNALLLGDSALYLCASRRDRGPNTEAFFGQGTRLTVV.

This rearrangement joins TRBV30 to TRBJ2-1, with a weak D call TRBD2 (6 bases). CDR3 length equals 14 residues. In germline, CDR1 is GTSNPN, CDR2 SVGIG (reference sequence). Trimming took off 0 bases at V and 6 bases at J, with 12 bases between the two ends. The CDR3 reads CAWSVWGETNEQFF. CDR3 nucleotides: TGTGCCTGGAGTGTTTGGGGGGAGACCAATGAGCAGTTCTTC.

This clone was seen just once. The chain couples TRBV2 to TRBJ2-1; 7 bases map to TRBD2. In germline, CDR1 is SNHLY, CDR2 FYNNEI. There are 14 residues in the CDR3. Trimming cost V 2 bases and J 9 bases; bases outside gene matches: 7. CDR3 amino acids: CASSERAAGIEQFF. The CDR3 DNA follows: TGTGCCAGCAGTGAAAGGGCAGCGGGAATTGAGCAGTTCTTC.

CDR3 nucleotide sequence: TGTGCCAGCCGCCTGAGGCCGGGAAGTGGCACTGAAGCTTTCTTT. Its protein product is CASRLRPGSGTEAFF. The genes are TRBV27 and TRBJ1-1; D remains unclear. The CDR3 runs to 15 residues. V lost 8 bases and J lost 4, with 20 bases in between. The germline V gene has CDR1 MNHEY and CDR2 SMNVEV (reference sequence).

This chain links TRBV5-1 with TRBJ2-5, with D unresolved. V was pared by 2 bases and J by 5 bases, with 7 bases between. Germline CDR1 SGHRS, CDR2 YFSETQ. The CDR3 runs 12 residues. The DNA for the CDR3 is TGCGCCAGCAGCTTTAGTCACGAGACCCAGTACTTC. Its translation is CASSFSHETQYF.

The genes are TRBV6-1 and TRBJ2-7, with D perhaps TRBD1 or TRBD2 (6 bases each). CDR1 and CDR2 from the germline V gene are MNHNS and SASEGT. V lost 5 bases to trimming and J lost 3 bases, with 14 bases between them. The CDR3 has 14 amino acids. In DNA form, the CDR3 reads TGTGCCAGCAGTTCCGTGGGGGGCCGCTACGAGCAGTACGTC. Protein product: CASSSVGGRYEQYV.

The genes are TRBV13 and TRBJ2-5; tentatively, D is TRBD1 (5 bases). Germline V gene lookup returns CDR1 PRHDT and CDR2 FYEKMQ (reference sequence). V lost 0 bases and J lost 1, with 9 bases in between. The CDR3 extends over 15 amino acids. CDR3 nucleotides: TGTGCCAGCAGCTTAGGGACAGCGCTCCAAGAGACCCAGTACTTC. Translation: CASSLGTALQETQYF.

The V gene is TRBV6-8, the J gene TRBJ2-7, with D possibly TRBD1 on 5 matching bases. Germline loops: CDR1 MNHGY, CDR2 SAAAGT. This CDR3 has 14 residues. Trimming shortened V by 7 bases and J by 1 base, and 14 bases separated the two germline ends. The CDR3 region is CASNDSLGSYEQYV. DNA of the CDR3: TGTGCCAGCAATGACAGCTTAGGATCCTACGAGCAGTACGTC.

The rearrangement joins TRBV28 to TRBJ1-2; no clear D gene. V was clipped by 3 bases and J by 3 bases, with 5 bases between them. Germline V CDR1 and CDR2: MDHEN, SYDVKM. This CDR3 has 12 residues. For the CDR3, the DNA is TGTGCCAGCAGTTTCCGTGACTATGGCTACACCTTC. Translated: CASSFRDYGYTF.

This chain uses TRBV5-1 with TRBJ1-2; D gene ambiguous. In germline, CDR1 is SGHRS, CDR2 YFSETQ. The CDR3 is 14 amino acids. V gave up 1 base and J gave up 0 bases, with 7 bases separating them. The CDR3: CASSLSNPNYGYTF. The CDR3 bases are TGCGCCAGCAGCTTGTCAAACCCTAACTATGGCTACACCTTC.

This clone has only a few counts. V and J are TRBV27 and TRBJ1-1; D gene uncertain. The CDR3 contains 16 residues. Germline V gene sequence: CDR1 MNHEY, CDR2 SMNVEV (reference sequence). V was clipped by 6 bases and J by 2 bases, with 19 bases between them. In DNA form, the CDR3 reads TGTGCCAGCAGCCATCTTAGTTCAGGCCGAAACACTGAAGCTTTCTTT. This translates into CASSHLSSGRNTEAFF.

This clone was observed a single time. The chain uses TRBV6-6 and TRBJ2-7, with 9 bases that match TRBD1. The CDR3 is 12 residues long. From germline, CDR1 is MNHNY and CDR2 SVGAGI (reference sequence). Losses at the gene ends were 8 bases for V and 5 bases for J; bases not matched to a gene: 4. The chain's CDR3 is CASPGQGNEQYF. CDR3 DNA sequence: TGTGCCAGCCCGGGACAGGGTAACGAGCAGTACTTC.

The chain employs TRBV19 and TRBJ2-1, with 8 bases lining up with TRBD2. The CDR3 consists of 13 residues. The trim removed 8 bases at V and 4 bases at J, leaving 4 bases unmatched. Germline V CDR1 and CDR2: LNHDA, SQIVND (reference sequence). CDR3 sequence (DNA): TGTGCCAGTTGTGTAGCGGGGTACAATGAGCAGTTCTTC. Translating gives CASCVAGYNEQFF.

The V and J genes are TRBV18 and TRBJ2-7; TRBD2 might be the D (5 bases). CDR1 is KGHSH and CDR2 is LQKENI in the germline V gene. Trimming pared 2 bases from V and 0 bases from J, leaving 11 bases between. This CDR3 is built from 15 residues. This chain's CDR3 is CASSPSAESSYEQYF. The CDR3 region has the DNA TGTGCCAGCTCACCATCAGCGGAGAGCTCCTACGAGCAGTACTTC.

This clone has a handful of counts. CDR3 DNA: TGCGCCAGCAGCTTGAGTAGCGGTGGGTTACAAGAGACCCAGTACTTC. Translation: CASSLSSGGLQETQYF. V is TRBV5-1 and J is TRBJ2-5; D is possibly TRBD2 (6 bases). The ends were cut back, 1 base at V and 2 bases at J, with 15 bases in the middle. CDR3 length equals 16 residues. Germline CDR1 and CDR2: SGHRS and YFSETQ.

CDR3 coding DNA: TGTGCCAGCAGCTTATCGCCTTCTTCCTACGAGCAGTACTTC. Translated: CASSLSPSSYEQYF. The chain joins TRBV7-3 to TRBJ2-7; no clear D. This CDR3 is 14 amino acids long. Trimming cost V 2 bases and J 1 base, with 9 bases left between them. CDR1 SGHTA and CDR2 FQGTGA come from the germline V gene.

The chain carries TRBV4-2 and TRBJ1-5, with D perhaps matching TRBD1 (5 bases). Germline assignment: CDR1 LGHNA and CDR2 YNFKEQ. V was pared by 0 bases and J by 4 bases, with 16 bases between. This CDR3 is built from 17 residues. The CDR3 DNA is TGTGCCAGCAGCCAAGATCGGGCCAGACAGAAAAATCAGCCCCAGCATTTT. Its protein product is CASSQDRARQKNQPQHF.